Detailed here is one T cell receptor (beta chain). Its cognate antigen is unknown. V was shortened by 5 bases and J by 5 bases, with 10 bases between the two germline ends. Germline CDR1 and CDR2: SGHRS and YFSETQ. The CDR3 has 12 amino acids. These data originate in a study of vaccination effects on CD4 cells after COVID-19. Study background: The participants, recipients of two vaccine doses, got either BNT162b2 or mRNA-1273. Study-level results: From healthy vaccinees, only 1 of 255 vaccine-induced clones also reacted to common cold coronaviruses. Clonal contraction was marked in infection- and vaccine-induced clones late after vaccination.

ViraFEST expansion of antigen-specific CD4+ T cells with viral peptide pools preceded sequencing. Following a roughly 11-day culture, CD4+ T cells were purified. Prior SARS-CoV-2 infection was absent in the vaccine recipients, as shown by negative nucleocapsid antibodies. This table comes from immunoSEQ multiplex PCR, and its TCRdb copy is limited to in-frame clones, with some not included. The sample comprises tens of thousands of clones, about four fifths of which are singletons, and under 12% rests with the top ten. The chain couples TRBV5-1 to TRBJ1-2; D is undetermined. This sample comprised CD4+ T cells from PBMCs cultured with SARS-CoV-2 spike peptides, obtained before COVID-19 vaccination. The sequence was collected from a human donor who received a COVID-19 vaccine. The CDR3 protein is CASSGGNYGYTF. The CDR3 nucleotides read TGCGCCAGCAGTGGAGGGAATTATGGCTACACCTTC.